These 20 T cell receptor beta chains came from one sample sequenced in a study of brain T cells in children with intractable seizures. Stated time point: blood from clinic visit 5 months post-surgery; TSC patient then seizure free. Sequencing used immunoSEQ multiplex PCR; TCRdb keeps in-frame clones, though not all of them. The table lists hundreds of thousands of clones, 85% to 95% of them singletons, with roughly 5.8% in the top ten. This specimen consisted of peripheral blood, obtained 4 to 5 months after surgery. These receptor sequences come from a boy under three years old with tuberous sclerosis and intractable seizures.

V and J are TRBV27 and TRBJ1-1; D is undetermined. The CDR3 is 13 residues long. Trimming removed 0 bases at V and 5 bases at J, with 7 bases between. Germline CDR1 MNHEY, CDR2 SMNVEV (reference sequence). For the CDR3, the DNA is TGTGCCAGCAGTTTATCGGTGGGGACTGAAGCTTTCTTT. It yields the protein CASSLSVGTEAFF.

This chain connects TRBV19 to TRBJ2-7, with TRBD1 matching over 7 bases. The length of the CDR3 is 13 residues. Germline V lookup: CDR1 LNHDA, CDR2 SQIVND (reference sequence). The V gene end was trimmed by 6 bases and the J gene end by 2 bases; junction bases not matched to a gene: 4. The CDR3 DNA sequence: TGTGCCAGTAGGGGAACAGGGGCCTACGAGCAGTACTTC. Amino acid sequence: CASRGTGAYEQYF.

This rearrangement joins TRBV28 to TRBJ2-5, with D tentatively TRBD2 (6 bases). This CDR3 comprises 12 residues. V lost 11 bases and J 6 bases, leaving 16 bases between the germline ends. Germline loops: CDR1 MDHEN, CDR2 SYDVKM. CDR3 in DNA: TGTGCCGCCTTAGGGGAGGCCCAGACCCAGTACTTC. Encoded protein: CAALGEAQTQYF.

Here the CDR3 reads CASSLTTGLMGNQPQHF. Written as DNA, the CDR3 is TGTGCCAGCAGCCTGACGACCGGACTGATGGGGAATCAGCCCCAGCATTTT. The rearrangement uses TRBV7-8 and TRBJ1-5; D ambiguous. V lost 5 bases and J lost 4, with 21 bases in between. There are 17 residues in the CDR3. The germline CDR1 and CDR2 sequences are SGHVS and FQNEAQ.

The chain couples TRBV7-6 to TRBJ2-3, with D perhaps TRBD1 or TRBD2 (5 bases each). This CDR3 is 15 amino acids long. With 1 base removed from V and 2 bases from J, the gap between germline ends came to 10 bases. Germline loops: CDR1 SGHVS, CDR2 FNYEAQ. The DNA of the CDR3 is TGTGCCAGCAGCTTAGGGGGCGGACTCACAGATACGCAGTATTTT. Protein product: CASSLGGGLTDTQYF.

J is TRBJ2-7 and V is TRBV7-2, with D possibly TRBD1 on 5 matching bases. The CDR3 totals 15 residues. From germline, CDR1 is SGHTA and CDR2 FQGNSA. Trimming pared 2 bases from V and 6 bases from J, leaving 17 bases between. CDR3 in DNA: TGTGCCAGCAGCTTACAGGGCTCCTTTAGAAGCGAGCAGTACTTC. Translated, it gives CASSLQGSFRSEQYF.

The CDR3 loop reads CASSLRYPYEQYF. In DNA, the CDR3 is TGTGCCAGCAGTTTAAGGTATCCCTACGAGCAGTACTTC. The J gene is TRBJ2-7, the V gene TRBV27; no firm D call. CDR1 and CDR2 (germline): MNHEY, SMNVEV (reference sequence). The CDR3 extends over 13 amino acids. V was shortened by 2 bases and J by 2 bases, with 7 bases between the two germline ends.

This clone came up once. The CDR3 region is CASSQEPGLGHEQYF. For the CDR3, the DNA is TGCGCCAGCAGCCAAGAGCCGGGACTAGGGCACGAGCAGTACTTC. J is TRBJ2-7 and V is TRBV4-1, with 8 bases aligning to TRBD2. Germline V lookup: CDR1 MGHRA, CDR2 YSYEKL. The length of the CDR3 is 15 residues. After removal of 0 bases from V and 5 bases from J, the junction contained 6 bases not matched to a gene.

CDR3 residues: CASSQVPGMNTEAFF. The CDR3, as DNA: TGCGCCAGCAGCCAAGTTCCGGGAATGAACACTGAAGCTTTCTTT. The chain is built from TRBV4-1 and TRBJ1-1; D is ambiguous. CDR3 length equals 15 residues. Trimming took off 1 base at V and 0 bases at J, with 9 bases between the two ends. Germline lookup yields CDR1 MGHRA and CDR2 YSYEKL.

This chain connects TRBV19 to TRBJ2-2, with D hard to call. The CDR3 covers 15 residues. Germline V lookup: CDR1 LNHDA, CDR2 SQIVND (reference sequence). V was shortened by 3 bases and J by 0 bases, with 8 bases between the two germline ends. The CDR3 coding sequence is TGTGCCAGTAGTATCAGGCGGTCGAACACCGGGGAGCTGTTTTTT. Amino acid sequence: CASSIRRSNTGELFF.

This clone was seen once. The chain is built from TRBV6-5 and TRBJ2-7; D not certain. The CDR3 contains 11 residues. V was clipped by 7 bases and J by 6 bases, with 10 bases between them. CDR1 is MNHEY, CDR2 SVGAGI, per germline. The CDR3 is CASILNSEQYF. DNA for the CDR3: TGTGCCAGCATTTTAAATTCCGAGCAGTACTTC.

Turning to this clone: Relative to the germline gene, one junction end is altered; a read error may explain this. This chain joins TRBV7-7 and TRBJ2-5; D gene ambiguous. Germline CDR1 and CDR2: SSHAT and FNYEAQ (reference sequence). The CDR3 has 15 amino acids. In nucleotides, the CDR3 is TGTGCTAGCAGCTTAGAGGCCTATCCACAAGAGACCCAGTACTTC. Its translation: CASSLEAYPQETQYF.

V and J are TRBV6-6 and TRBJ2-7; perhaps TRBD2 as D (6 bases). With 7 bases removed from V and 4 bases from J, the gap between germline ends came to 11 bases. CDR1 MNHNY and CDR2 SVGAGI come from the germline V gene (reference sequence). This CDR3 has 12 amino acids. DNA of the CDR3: TGTGCCAGCACCGGAGGAGGGTACGAGCAGTACTTC. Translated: CASTGGGYEQYF.

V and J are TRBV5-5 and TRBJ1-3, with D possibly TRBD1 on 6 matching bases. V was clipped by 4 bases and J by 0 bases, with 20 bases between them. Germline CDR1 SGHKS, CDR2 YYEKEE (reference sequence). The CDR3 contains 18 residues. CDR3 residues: CASSHSPRQDPSGNTIYF. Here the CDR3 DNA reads TGTGCCAGCAGCCACTCCCCTCGACAGGATCCCTCTGGAAACACCATATATTTT.

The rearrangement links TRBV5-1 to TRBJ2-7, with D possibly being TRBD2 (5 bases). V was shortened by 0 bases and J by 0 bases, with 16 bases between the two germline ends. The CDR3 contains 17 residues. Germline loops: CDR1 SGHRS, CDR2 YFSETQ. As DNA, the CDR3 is TGCGCCAGCAGCTTGGCTGGCGGACGTACTAGCTCCTACGAGCAGTACTTC. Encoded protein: CASSLAGGRTSSYEQYF.

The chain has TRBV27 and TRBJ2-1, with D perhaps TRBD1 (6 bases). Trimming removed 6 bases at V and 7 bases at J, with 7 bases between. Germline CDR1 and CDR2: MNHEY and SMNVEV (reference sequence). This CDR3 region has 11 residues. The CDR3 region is CASSQGNEQFF. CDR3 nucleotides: TGTGCCAGCAGCCAGGGGAATGAGCAGTTCTTC.

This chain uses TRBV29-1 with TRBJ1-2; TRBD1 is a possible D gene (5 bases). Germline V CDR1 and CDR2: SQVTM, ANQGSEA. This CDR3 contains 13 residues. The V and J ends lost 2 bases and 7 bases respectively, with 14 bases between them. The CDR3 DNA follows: TGCAGCGTTGAAAATAGGCAGGGAGGTGGCTACACCTTC. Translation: CSVENRQGGGYTF. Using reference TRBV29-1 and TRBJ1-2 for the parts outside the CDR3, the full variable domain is SAVISQKPSRDICQRGTSLTIQCQVDSQVTMMFWYRQQPGQSLTLIATANQGSEATYESGFVIDKFPISRPNLTFSTLTVSNMSPEDSSIYLCSVENRQGGGYTFGSGTRLTVV.

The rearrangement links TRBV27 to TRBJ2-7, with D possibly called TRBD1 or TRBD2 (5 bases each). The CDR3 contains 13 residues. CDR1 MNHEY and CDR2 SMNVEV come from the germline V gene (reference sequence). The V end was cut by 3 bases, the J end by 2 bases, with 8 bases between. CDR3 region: CASSFQGPYEQYF. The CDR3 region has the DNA TGTGCCAGCAGTTTTCAGGGACCCTACGAGCAGTACTTC.

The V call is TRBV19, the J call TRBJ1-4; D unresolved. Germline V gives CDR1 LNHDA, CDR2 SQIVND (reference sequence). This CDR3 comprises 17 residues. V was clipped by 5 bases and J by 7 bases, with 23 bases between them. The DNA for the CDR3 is TGTGCCAGTAGTTTTCCGGGGATGCTTAAGTTGGGTGAAAAACTGTTTTTT. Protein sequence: CASSFPGMLKLGEKLFF.

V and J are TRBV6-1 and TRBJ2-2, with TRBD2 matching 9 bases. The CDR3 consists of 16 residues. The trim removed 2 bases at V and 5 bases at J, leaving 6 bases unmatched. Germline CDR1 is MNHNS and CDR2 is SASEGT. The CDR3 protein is CASSETSGRRTGELFF. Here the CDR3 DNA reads TGTGCCAGCAGTGAAACAAGCGGGAGGAGGACCGGGGAGCTGTTTTTT.